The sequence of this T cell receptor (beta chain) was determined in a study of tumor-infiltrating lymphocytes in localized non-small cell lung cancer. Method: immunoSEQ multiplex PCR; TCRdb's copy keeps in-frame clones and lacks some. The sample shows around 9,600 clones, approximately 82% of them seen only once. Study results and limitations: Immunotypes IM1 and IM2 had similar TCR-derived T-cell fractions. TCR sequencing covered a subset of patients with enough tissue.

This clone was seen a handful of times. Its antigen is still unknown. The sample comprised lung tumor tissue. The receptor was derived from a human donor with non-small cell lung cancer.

The CDR3 is CASSYSGHLADTQYF. CDR3 bases: TGTGCCAGCAGTTACTCGGGACACTTGGCAGATACGCAGTATTTT. This rearrangement joins TRBV6-5 to TRBJ2-3, with D possibly TRBD1 on 6 matching bases. Between the trimmed V and J ends, which lost 0 bases and 4 bases, there was a span of 11 bases. There are 15 residues in the CDR3. The germline V gene has CDR1 MNHEY and CDR2 SVGAGI.